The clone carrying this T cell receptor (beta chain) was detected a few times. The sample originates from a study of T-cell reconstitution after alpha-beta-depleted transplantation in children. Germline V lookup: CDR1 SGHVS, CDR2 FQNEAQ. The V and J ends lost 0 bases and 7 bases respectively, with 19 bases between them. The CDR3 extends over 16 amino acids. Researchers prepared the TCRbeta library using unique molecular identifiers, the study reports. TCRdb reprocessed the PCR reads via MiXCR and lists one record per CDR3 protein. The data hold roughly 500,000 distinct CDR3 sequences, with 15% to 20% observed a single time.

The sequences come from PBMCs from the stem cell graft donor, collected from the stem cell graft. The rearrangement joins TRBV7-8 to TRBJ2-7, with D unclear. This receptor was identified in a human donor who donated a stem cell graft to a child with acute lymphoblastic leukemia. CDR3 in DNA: TGTGCCAGCAGCTTAGCGTCTGGACCCCTCCTGGGGGAGCAGTACTTC. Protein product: CASSLASGPLLGEQYF.